The rows below give T cell receptor beta chains drawn from one sample of a study of shared clonotypes between healthy human individuals. Here immunoSEQ multiplex PCR was the method, and the copy in TCRdb shows in-frame clones only, minus some. Of roughly 2.5 million clones listed, roughly 92% are singletons. The sequencing input was naive CD4+ T cells sorted from blood. The receptors were sampled from a man between 18 and 29 years old in good health. Both conserved end residues are part of each CDR3. D genes are given only for firm matches. The listing skips clone size in some rows; elsewhere it reads once, few, many or a size class.

cdr3_aa cdr3_nt v_call d_call clone_size j_call
CSVEGFAYEQYF TGCAGCGTTGAGGGGTTCGCCTACGAGCAGTACTTC TRBV29-1 NA NA TRBJ2-7
CASSVGTVLNEKLFF TGTGCCAGCAGCGTCGGGACTGTTCTTAATGAAAAACTGTTTTTT TRBV6-1 NA NA TRBJ1-4
CASSQGTGLGAKNIQYF TGTGCCAGCAGCCAAGGTACAGGGCTCGGAGCCAAAAACATTCAGTACTTC TRBV14 NA NA TRBJ2-4
CASSARGLDEQYF TGTGCCAGCAGTGCCCGGGGTCTCGACGAGCAGTACTTC TRBV6-1 NA NA TRBJ2-7
CASSLDLAQPQHF TGTGCCAGCAGCTTAGATCTGGCTCAGCCCCAGCATTTT TRBV11-2 NA NA TRBJ1-5
CASSWGQMNTEAFF TGCGCCAGCAGCTGGGGACAGATGAACACTGAAGCTTTCTTT TRBV5-1 TRBD1 NA TRBJ1-1
CASRAAGSYNSPLHF TGTGCCAGCAGGGCCGCGGGCTCCTATAATTCACCCCTCCACTTT TRBV2 NA NA TRBJ1-6
CASSATGEAFF TGTGCCAGCAGCGCGACAGGGGAAGCTTTCTTT TRBV6-1 TRBD1 few TRBJ1-1
CASSEMGGGSNEKLFF TGTGCCAGCAGTGAAATGGGAGGGGGTTCTAATGAAAAACTGTTTTTT TRBV6-1 NA NA TRBJ1-4
CASSLDAGGPWAKNIQYF TGTGCCAGCAGTTTGGATGCGGGAGGGCCGTGGGCCAAAAACATTCAGTACTTC TRBV27 TRBD2 NA TRBJ2-4
CASSSGVVAGGDTQYF TGTGCCAGCAGCTCAGGGGTGGTGGCAGGGGGAGATACGCAGTATTTT TRBV7-3 TRBD1 NA TRBJ2-3
CASSLRSDRGTDTQYF TGTGCCAGCAGCTTAAGAAGTGACAGGGGAACAGATACGCAGTATTTT TRBV7-8 TRBD1 NA TRBJ2-3
CSVEVFTGTGSTDTQYF TGCAGCGTTGAAGTTTTTACCGGGACAGGTAGCACAGATACGCAGTATTTT TRBV29-1 TRBD1 NA TRBJ2-3
CASSPLGRVSSASSYNEQFF TGTGCCAGTAGCCCCCTCGGTAGGGTATCTAGCGCGAGCTCCTACAATGAGCAGTTCTTC TRBV19 NA NA TRBJ2-1
CASSETTQRPYGYTF TGTGCCAGCAGCGAAACCACTCAGAGGCCCTATGGCTACACCTTC TRBV7-2 NA NA TRBJ1-2
CASSDRGQAGVRDTQYF TGTGCCAGCAGTGATCGGGGGCAAGCGGGAGTCAGGGATACGCAGTATTTT TRBV6-1 TRBD2 NA TRBJ2-3
CASSLGARASTGELFF TGTGCCAGCAGCTTAGGTGCTAGAGCCAGCACCGGGGAGCTGTTTTTT TRBV7-2 NA NA TRBJ2-2
CASSQQGNLNTEAFF TGTGCCAGCAGCCAACAGGGCAACTTGAACACTGAAGCTTTCTTT TRBV6-1 NA NA TRBJ1-1
CASSGTSGIHYEQYF TGTGCCAGCAGTGGGACTAGCGGGATACACTACGAGCAGTACTTC TRBV6-1 TRBD2 NA TRBJ2-7
CASSPAGSSYNEQFF TGCGCCAGCAGTCCTGCCGGGAGCTCCTACAATGAGCAGTTCTTC TRBV10-1 NA NA TRBJ2-1
CASSGTVVNEKLFF TGTGCCAGTAGTGGGACAGTGGTTAATGAAAAACTGTTTTTT TRBV19 TRBD1 NA TRBJ1-4
CASSPDRLQETQYF TGTGCCAGCAGCCCGGACAGACTCCAAGAGACCCAGTACTTC TRBV11-1 NA NA TRBJ2-5
CARSLIGQGCDEQFF TGTGCCAGAAGCTTGATTGGACAGGGGTGCGATGAGCAGTTCTTC TRBV5-3 TRBD1 NA TRBJ2-1
CASSPSRIGPYEQYF TGTGCCAGCTCACCAAGTAGGATCGGGCCCTACGAGCAGTACTTC TRBV18 NA NA TRBJ2-7
CASGWDPDTQYF TGTGCTAGTGGTTGGGACCCTGATACGCAGTATTTT TRBV12-5 NA NA TRBJ2-3
CASSFPGLYGYTF TGTGCCAGCAGTTTTCCGGGTCTCTATGGCTACACCTTC TRBV28 NA NA TRBJ1-2
CASSPRTGADEQYF TGTGCCAGCAGTCCCCGGACAGGGGCCGACGAGCAGTACTTC TRBV27 TRBD1 NA TRBJ2-7
CASSNHADSLVAFF TGTGCCAGTAGTAACCACGCGGACAGTTTAGTCGCTTTCTTT TRBV19 NA NA TRBJ1-1
CASKVQETQYF TGCGCCAGCAAGGTCCAAGAGACCCAGTACTTC TRBV10-2 NA NA TRBJ2-5
CASSSTGNYGYTF TGTGCCAGTAGTTCGACAGGGAACTATGGCTACACCTTC TRBV19 TRBD1 NA TRBJ1-2
CASSFRLAGGKDTQYF TGTGCCAGCAGTTTTCGGCTAGCGGGAGGTAAAGATACGCAGTATTTT TRBV27 TRBD2 NA TRBJ2-3
CASSVNRWGALLRSGANVLTF TGTGCCAGCAGCGTAAACCGGTGGGGTGCCTTATTACGCTCTGGGGCCAACGTCCTGACTTTC TRBV9 NA NA TRBJ2-6
CASSPRGQGDYGYTF TGTGCCAGCTCACCCCGGGGACAGGGTGATTATGGCTACACCTTC TRBV18 TRBD1 few TRBJ1-2
CSVVRGETQYF TGCAGCGTTGTACGTGGAGAGACCCAGTACTTC TRBV29-1 NA NA TRBJ2-5
CASSVGTLTYNEQFF TGTGCCAGCAGCGTAGGGACCCTCACCTACAATGAGCAGTTCTTC TRBV9 NA NA TRBJ2-1
CASSADRGGTGELFF TGCGCCAGCAGCGCGGACAGGGGTGGCACCGGGGAGCTGTTTTTT TRBV5-1 TRBD1 once TRBJ2-2
CAWSVIGPDTIYF TGTGCCTGGAGCGTGATCGGGCCGGACACCATATATTTT TRBV30 NA NA TRBJ1-3
CASSEAPGGGPSSYEQYF TGTGCCAGCAGTGAAGCCCCAGGGGGGGGACCTAGCTCCTACGAGCAGTACTTC TRBV6-1 NA once TRBJ2-7
CASSLVDFTQETQYF TGTGCCAGCAGCTTAGTCGACTTCACACAAGAGACCCAGTACTTC TRBV7-9 NA NA TRBJ2-5
CASSLALATDTQYF TGCGCCAGCAGCTTGGCACTAGCAACAGATACGCAGTATTTT TRBV5-1 NA NA TRBJ2-3
CAITRTFNTGELFF TGTGCCATCACCCGAACCTTTAACACCGGGGAGCTGTTTTTT TRBV10-3 NA NA TRBJ2-2
CASSRTSESYNEQFF TGCGCCAGCAGCCGGACTAGCGAATCCTACAATGAGCAGTTCTTC TRBV4-1 TRBD2 NA TRBJ2-1
CASSRTGTAYNEQFF TGTGCCAGCAGCAGAACCGGGACTGCCTACAATGAGCAGTTCTTC TRBV11-2 NA NA TRBJ2-1
CASSPPGRGNEKLFF TGTGCCAGCAGCCCCCCAGGGAGGGGTAATGAAAAACTGTTTTTT TRBV7-2 NA NA TRBJ1-4
CASMQGGTVTDTQYF TGTGCCAGCATGCAGGGGGGGACCGTCACAGATACGCAGTATTTT TRBV6-5 NA NA TRBJ2-3
CASSSRTGDLGEQYF TGTGCCAGCAGTTCCCGGACAGGGGACCTGGGGGAGCAGTACTTC TRBV28 TRBD1 NA TRBJ2-7
CASLLEGGIFNQPQHF TGTGCCAGCCTCCTCGAAGGAGGGATTTTTAATCAGCCCCAGCATTTT TRBV19 NA NA TRBJ1-5
CASTDTEAFF TGTGCCAGCACCGACACTGAAGCTTTCTTT TRBV7-9 NA few TRBJ1-1
CASSFLTDTQYF TGTGCCAGCAGCTTTCTCACAGATACGCAGTATTTT TRBV5-6 NA NA TRBJ2-3
CASSYSRGPYNEQFF TGTGCCAGCAGTTACTCCCGCGGGCCCTACAATGAGCAGTTCTTC TRBV6-6 NA NA TRBJ2-1